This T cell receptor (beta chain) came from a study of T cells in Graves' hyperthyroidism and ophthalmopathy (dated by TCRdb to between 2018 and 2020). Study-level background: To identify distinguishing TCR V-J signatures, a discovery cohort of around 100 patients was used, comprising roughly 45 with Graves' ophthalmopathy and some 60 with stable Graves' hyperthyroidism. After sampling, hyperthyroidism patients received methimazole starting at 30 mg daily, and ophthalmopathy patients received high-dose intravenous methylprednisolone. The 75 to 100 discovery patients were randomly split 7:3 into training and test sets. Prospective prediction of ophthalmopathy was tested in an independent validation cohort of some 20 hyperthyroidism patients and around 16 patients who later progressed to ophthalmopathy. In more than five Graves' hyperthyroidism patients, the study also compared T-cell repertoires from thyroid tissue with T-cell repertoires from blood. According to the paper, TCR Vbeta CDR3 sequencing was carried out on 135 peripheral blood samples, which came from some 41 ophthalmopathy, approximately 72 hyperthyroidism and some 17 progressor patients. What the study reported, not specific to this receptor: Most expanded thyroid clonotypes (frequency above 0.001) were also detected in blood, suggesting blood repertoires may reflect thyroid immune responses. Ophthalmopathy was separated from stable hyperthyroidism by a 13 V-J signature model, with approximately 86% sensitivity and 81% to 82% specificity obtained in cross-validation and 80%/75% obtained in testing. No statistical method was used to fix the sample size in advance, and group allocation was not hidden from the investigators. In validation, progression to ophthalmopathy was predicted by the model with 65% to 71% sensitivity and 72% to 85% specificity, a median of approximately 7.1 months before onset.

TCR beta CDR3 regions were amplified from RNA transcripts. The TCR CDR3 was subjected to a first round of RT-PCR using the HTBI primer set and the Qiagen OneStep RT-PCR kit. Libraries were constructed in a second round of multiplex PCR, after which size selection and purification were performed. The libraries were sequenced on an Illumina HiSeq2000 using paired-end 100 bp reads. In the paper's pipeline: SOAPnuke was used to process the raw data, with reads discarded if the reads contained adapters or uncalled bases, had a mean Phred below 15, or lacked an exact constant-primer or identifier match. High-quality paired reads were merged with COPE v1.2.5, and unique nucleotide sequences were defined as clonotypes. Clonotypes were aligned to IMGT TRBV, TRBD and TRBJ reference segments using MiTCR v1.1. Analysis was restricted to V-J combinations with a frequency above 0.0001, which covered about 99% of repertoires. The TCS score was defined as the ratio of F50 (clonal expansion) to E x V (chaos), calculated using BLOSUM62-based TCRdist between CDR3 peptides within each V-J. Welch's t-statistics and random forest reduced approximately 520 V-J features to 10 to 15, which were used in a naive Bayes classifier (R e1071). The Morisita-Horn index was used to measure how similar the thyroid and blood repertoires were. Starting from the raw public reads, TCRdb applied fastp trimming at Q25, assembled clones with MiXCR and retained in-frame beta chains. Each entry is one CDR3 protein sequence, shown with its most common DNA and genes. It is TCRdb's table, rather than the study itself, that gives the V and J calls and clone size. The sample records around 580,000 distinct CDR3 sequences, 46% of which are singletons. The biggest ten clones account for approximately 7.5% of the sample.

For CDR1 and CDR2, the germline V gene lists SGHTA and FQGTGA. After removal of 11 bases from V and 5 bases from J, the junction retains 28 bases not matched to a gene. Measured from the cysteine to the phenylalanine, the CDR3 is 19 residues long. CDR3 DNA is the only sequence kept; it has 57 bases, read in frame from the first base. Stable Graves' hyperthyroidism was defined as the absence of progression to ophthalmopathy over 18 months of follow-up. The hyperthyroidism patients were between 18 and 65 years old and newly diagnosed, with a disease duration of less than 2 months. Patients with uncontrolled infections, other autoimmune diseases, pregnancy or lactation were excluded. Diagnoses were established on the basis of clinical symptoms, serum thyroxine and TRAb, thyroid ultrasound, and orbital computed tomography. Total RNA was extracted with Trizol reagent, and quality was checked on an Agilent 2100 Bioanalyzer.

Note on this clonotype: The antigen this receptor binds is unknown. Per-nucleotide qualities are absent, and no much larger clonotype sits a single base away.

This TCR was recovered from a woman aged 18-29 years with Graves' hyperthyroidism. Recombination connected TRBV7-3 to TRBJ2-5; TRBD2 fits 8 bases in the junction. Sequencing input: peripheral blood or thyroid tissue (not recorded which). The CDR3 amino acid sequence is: CAGRASSLGPGGPSETQYF. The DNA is TGTGCCGGGCGGGCCAGCAGCTTGGGACCGGGAGGGCCCTCTGAGACCCAGTACTTC.